This T cell receptor (beta chain) was documented in a study of blood T cell repertoires in COVID-19. The germline V gene has CDR1 KGHDR and CDR2 SFDVKD. Trimming cost V 7 bases and J 0 bases; bases outside gene matches: 2. The CDR3 covers 14 residues. Produced via immunoSEQ multiplex PCR; TCRdb's table is partial and in-frame only. The sample contains under 150,000 clones, roughly 89% of which appear only once. The J gene is TRBJ2-1, the V gene TRBV24-1; 7 bases are shared with TRBD2. The sequence came from a man aged 50 to 59 with active or convalescent COVID-19. The source material was peripheral blood. This CDR3 reads CATRGGNSYNEQFF. Written as DNA, the CDR3 is TGTGCCACCAGGGGGGGGAACTCCTACAATGAGCAGTTCTTC.